This T cell receptor beta chain was captured in a study of blood T cell repertoires in COVID-19. Study in general: Sites in the United States, Italy and Spain provided acute and convalescent COVID-19 samples. Sample material is recorded as cDNA or gDNA derived from T cells, B-cell-depleted T cells, or PBMCs.

Seattle's cohort entered during active infection and was followed longitudinally. Authors' processing steps: Amplification with reference gene primers provided the estimates of nucleated cell counts. Sequencing was performed with immunoSEQ multiplex PCR; in TCRdb, only in-frame clones are kept and a portion is missing. V, J and clone size were drawn from that table, and D and trimming were deduced from the DNA. The profile shows 250,000 to 400,000 clones, roughly 90% of them singletons. This clone was counted only a few times. The TCR comes from a woman between 25 and 40 years old with COVID-19, enrolled during active disease. Material: peripheral blood.

The CDR3 spells CASSQLASEQFF. The CDR3 nucleotides read TGTGCCAGCAGCCAACTAGCTAGTGAGCAGTTCTTC. The chain couples TRBV14 to TRBJ2-1, with TRBD2 as a possible D gene (5 bases). This CDR3 spans 12 amino acids. V was trimmed by 2 bases and J by 9 bases, leaving 8 bases between them. The germline V gene has CDR1 SGHDN and CDR2 FVKESK.